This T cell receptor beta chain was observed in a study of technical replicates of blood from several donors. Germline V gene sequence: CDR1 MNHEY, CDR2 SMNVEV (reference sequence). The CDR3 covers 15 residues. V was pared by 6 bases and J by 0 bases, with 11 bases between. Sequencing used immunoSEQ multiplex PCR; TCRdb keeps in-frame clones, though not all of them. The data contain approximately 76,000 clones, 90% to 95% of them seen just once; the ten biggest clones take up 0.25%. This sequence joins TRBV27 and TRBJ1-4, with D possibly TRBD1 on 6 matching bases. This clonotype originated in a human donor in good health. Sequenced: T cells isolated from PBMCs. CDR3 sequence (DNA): TGTGCCAGCAGCCGGGACATCTCAACTAATGAAAAACTGTTTTTT. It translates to CASSRDISTNEKLFF. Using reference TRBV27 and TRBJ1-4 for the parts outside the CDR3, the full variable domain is EAQVTQNPRYLITVTGKKLTVTCSQNMNHEYMSWYRQDPGLGLRQIYYSMNVEVTDKGDVPEGYKVSRKEKRNFPLILESPSPNQTSLYFCASSRDISTNEKLFFGSGTQLSVL.